The following is a TCR beta chain sequence with its context. This entry belongs to a study of CD8+ T cells in alopecia areata. Extraction and reverse transcription of RNA yielded cDNA as the sequencing template. Some clones are missing from TCRdb's copy, which holds only in-frame ones; the method was immunoSEQ multiplex PCR. The table has roughly 120,000 clones, around 61% seen once; the top ten hold about 3%. The V gene lost 0 bases and the J gene lost 2 bases, with 2 bases spanning the gap. Germline V gene sequence: CDR1 SGHRS, CDR2 YFSETQ. This CDR3 is 13 amino acids long. CD4+ and CD8+ T cells were sorted from PBMCs.

The V gene is TRBV5-1, the J gene TRBJ2-2; no reliable D call. The clonotype was recovered from a human donor in good health. The sequenced sample consisted of CD4+ T cells sorted from blood. CDR3 protein: CASSLGNTGELFF. DNA of the CDR3: TGCGCCAGCAGCTTGGGAAACACCGGGGAGCTGTTTTTT.